Sequencing of this T cell receptor (beta chain) was carried out in a study of cytomegalovirus exposure and HLA in healthy donors. For this clone: Its specificity is not known.

Study outcomes and limitations: Researchers reported that three CMV-associated chains were confirmed in vitro as CMV antigen-specific. Researchers left out some V segments, among them TRBV6-2 and TRBV6-3, as indistinguishable.

Primers included in the PCR were 60 Vbeta and 13 Jbeta primers. Generated by immunoSEQ multiplex PCR, the TCRdb table keeps only in-frame clones and is missing some. The table lists 120,000 or so clones, about 80% of them singletons, with more than 2.5% in the top ten. CDR3 length: 14 amino acids. Germline CDR1 and CDR2: SGHRS and YFSETQ. V was clipped by 3 bases and J by 3 bases; unmatched bases: 2. The receptor comes from a male donor in good health and CMV-seronegative. The specimen was PBMCs. This chain joins TRBV5-1 and TRBJ2-5; 10 bases map to TRBD2. The CDR3 DNA follows: TGCGCCAGCAGCTCAACTAGCGGGAAAGAGACCCAGTACTTC. Protein sequence: CASSSTSGKETQYF. Supplemented by reference TRBV5-1 and TRBJ2-5, the full variable domain reads KAGVTQTPRYLIKTRGQQVTLSCSPISGHRSVSWYQQTPGQGLQFLFEYFSETQRNKGNFPGRFSGRQFSNSRSEMNVSTLELGDSALYLCASSSTSGKETQYFGPGTRLLVL.